This entry features one TCR beta chain sequence. These data come from a study of blood T cell repertoires in COVID-19. Germline V gene lookup returns CDR1 MNHEY and CDR2 SVGAGI. The CDR3 contains 15 residues. Trimming pared 6 bases from V and 3 bases from J, leaving 15 bases between. Repertoires were generated with immunoSEQ multiplex PCR, while TCRdb's copy carries only in-frame clones and drops some. The repertoire holds 360,000 or so clones, approximately 89% seen once, with 1.5% to 2% in the top ten. Sequencing was done on a sample of PBMCs or T cells enriched from blood (not recorded which). This chain uses TRBV6-5 with TRBJ1-5; D is undetermined. The source is a woman aged 30 to 39 who had recovered from COVID-19. CDR3 protein: CASRINRDPNQPQHF. In DNA form, the CDR3 reads TGTGCCAGCAGGATTAACAGAGACCCCAATCAGCCCCAGCATTTT.